The T cell receptor beta chain described here comes from a study of T cells after yellow fever vaccination. Study results and limitations: Sorted repertoires could include abundant contaminating clonotypes from bulk cells. A weaker but faster secondary response was observed, peaking on day 5 versus 15.

This clonotype appeared many times. Its antigen is still unknown. TCRdb processed the 5' RACE reads anew with MiXCR; each CDR3 protein has one entry. Here the sample spans about 130,000 distinct CDR3 sequences, nearly 7.5% being singletons. Germline V CDR1 and CDR2: SNHLY, FYNNEI. The CDR3 contains 13 residues. The V and J ends lost 7 bases and 2 bases respectively, with 11 bases between them. Sample: CD4+ T cells sorted from PBMCs, taken around 10 days after the first yellow fever vaccination. This receptor was obtained from a man between 18 and 35 years old who received the YFV17D yellow fever vaccine. The gene calls are TRBV2 and TRBJ2-5; no definite D call. CDR3 sequence (DNA): TGTGCCAGCACTAAGGGTCAACAAGAGACCCAGTACTTC. This codes for CASTKGQQETQYF.